The T cell receptor (beta chain) under discussion was sequenced for a study of T-cell memory formation after mild COVID-19. The V and J ends lost 4 bases and 5 bases, in that order; junction bases with no gene match: 10. The germline gives CDR1 LGHNA, CDR2 YNFKEQ. The CDR3 sequence is 15 residues long. Findings and caveats of the study: Memory from before infection featured some responding clones, which suggests cross-reactive memory joined.

Using constant-segment primers, 5'RACE produced TCR alpha and TCR beta cDNA libraries carrying sample barcodes and UMIs. TCRdb reprocessed the 5' RACE reads with MiXCR, giving one entry per CDR3 protein. Among a few hundred thousand distinct CDR3 sequences, roughly 15% were seen once, and the ten largest hold approximately 23%. In regard to this clonotype: The antigen remains unidentified.

The chain carries TRBV4-2 and TRBJ1-1, with 7 bases identical to TRBD1. Sequencing was carried out using PBMCs or a T cell subset sorted from them (not recorded which). This receptor was taken from a man younger than 35 who had mild COVID-19 (a few samples of this study predate the infection). Cell type and time point are not known. CDR3 sequence (DNA): TGTGCCAGCAGCCTGAACAGGGGAGGAGAAACTGAAGCTTTCTTT. Residues: CASSLNRGGETEAFF.